A single sample is the source of the 19 T cell receptor beta chains below, sequenced in a study of blood T cell repertoires in COVID-19. TCRdb's table, derived via immunoSEQ multiplex PCR, lists solely in-frame clones and lacks some. The profile shows about 180,000 clones, roughly 80% of them singletons. The sequencing input was PBMCs or T cells enriched from blood (not recorded which). The source of these receptors is a woman aged 40 to 50 with acute COVID-19.

The gene calls are TRBV6-5 and TRBJ2-1, with TRBD2 matching 7 bases. The CDR3 loop spans 14 amino acids. Looked up from germline, CDR1 is MNHEY and CDR2 is SVGAGI. Trimming took 8 bases from V and 4 from J; bases not matched to a gene: 8. The CDR3 sequence is CASGRAETYNEQFF. DNA of the CDR3: TGTGCCAGCGGGAGGGCGGAAACATACAATGAGCAGTTCTTC.

This chain uses TRBV13 with TRBJ1-1; 7 bases are shared with TRBD1. J gave up 1 base and V 2 bases, and 4 bases lay outside the gene matches. The CDR3 is made up of 15 amino acids. CDR1 is PRHDT, CDR2 FYEKMQ, per germline (reference sequence). The CDR3 protein is CASSLPGQKNTEAFF. The CDR3 bases are TGTGCCAGCAGCTTACCGGGACAGAAGAACACTGAAGCTTTCTTT.

Here the CDR3 DNA reads TGTGCCAGCAGTGAATACCGGAGCTCCTACAATGAGCAGTTCTTC. It encodes CASSEYRSSYNEQFF. V and J are TRBV6-1 and TRBJ2-1; no definite D call. V was shortened by 2 bases and J by 0 bases, with 8 bases between the two germline ends. Germline CDR1 MNHNS, CDR2 SASEGT. The CDR3 covers 15 residues.

This clone was counted only a few times. This chain connects TRBV6-5 to TRBJ1-6; weak D call: TRBD1 (6 bases). CDR3 size: 15 residues. V lost 3 bases, J lost 7 bases, and 13 bases lay in between. Germline V gives CDR1 MNHEY, CDR2 SVGAGI. CDR3: CASSYRGSGNSPLHF. CDR3 in DNA: TGTGCCAGCAGTTATAGGGGGTCTGGCAATTCACCCCTCCACTTT.

The gene calls are TRBV5-1 and TRBJ1-1; maybe TRBD1 (6 bases). The germline V gene has CDR1 SGHRS and CDR2 YFSETQ. The length of the CDR3 is 15 residues. V shed 4 bases and J shed 1 base, with 14 bases lying between them. The chain's CDR3 is CASSLTGTWNTEAFF. The CDR3 nucleotides read TGCGCCAGCAGCCTTACAGGGACGTGGAACACTGAAGCTTTCTTT.

The chain combines TRBV30 with TRBJ2-2; 10 positions match TRBD2. Trimming cost V 0 bases and J 5 bases; bases outside gene matches: 12. The CDR3 sequence is 18 residues long. CDR1 is GTSNPN and CDR2 is SVGIG in the germline V gene (reference sequence). DNA of the CDR3: TGTGCCTGGAGTGTACGTGCTAGCGGGAGCACGGGTACCGGGGAGCTGTTTTTT. This encodes CAWSVRASGSTGTGELFF. Based on the CDR3 plus reference TRBV30 and TRBJ2-2, the full variable domain is SQTIHQWPATLVQPVGSPLSLECTVEGTSNPNLYWYRQAAGRGLQLLFYSVGIGQISSEVPQNLSASRPQDRQFILSSKKLLLSDSGFYLCAWSVRASGSTGTGELFFGEGSRLTVL.

The J gene is TRBJ1-1, the V gene TRBV29-1; 9 bases are shared with TRBD1. The CDR3 covers 14 residues. With 0 bases clipped from V and 4 bases from J, the junction kept 3 bases outside the gene matches. The V gene's germline CDR1 is SQVTM and CDR2 ANQGSEA. The CDR3 here is CSVEDQDRGTEAFF. In nucleotides, the CDR3 is TGCAGCGTTGAAGATCAGGACAGGGGCACTGAAGCTTTCTTT.

The V and J genes are TRBV7-2 and TRBJ1-1; 8 bases align to TRBD1. V lost 5 bases to trimming and J lost 6 bases; unmatched junction nucleotides: 5. Per the germline V gene, CDR1 is SGHTA and CDR2 is FQGNSA. The length of the CDR3 is 13 residues. The CDR3 DNA is TGTGCCAGCAGCCTCCCAGGGGGCCCTGAAGCTTTCTTT. Residues: CASSLPGGPEAFF.

The genes are TRBV5-1 and TRBJ1-2; D is possibly TRBD1 (5 bases). Germline V gene data show CDR1 as SGHRS and CDR2 as YFSETQ. This CDR3 has 15 residues. The V and J ends lost 0 bases and 4 bases respectively, with 13 bases between them. This CDR3 is CASSLATDIFYGYTF. The CDR3 nucleotides are TGCGCCAGCAGCTTGGCCACGGACATATTCTATGGCTACACCTTC.

This chain uses TRBV5-1 with TRBJ2-1; 10 nucleotides match TRBD2. The germline CDR1 and CDR2 sequences are SGHRS and YFSETQ. CDR3 length: 15 amino acids. Losses at the gene ends were 6 bases for V and 3 bases for J; bases not matched to a gene: 6. The CDR3 region is CASNLGLADYNEQFF. For the CDR3, the DNA is TGCGCCAGCAACCTCGGACTAGCGGACTACAATGAGCAGTTCTTC.

This clone was observed a few times. V gene TRBV7-9 combines with J gene TRBJ1-2; D remains unclear. Per the germline V gene, CDR1 is SEHNR and CDR2 is FQNEAQ (reference sequence). This CDR3 spans 13 amino acids. With 2 bases removed from V and 4 bases from J, the gap between germline ends came to 8 bases. In DNA form, the CDR3 reads TGTGCCAGCAGCTTATTACAGACCTATGGCTACACCTTC. This translates into CASSLLQTYGYTF.

The chain couples TRBV11-1 to TRBJ2-5; D not certain. Germline V gene data show CDR1 as SGHAT and CDR2 as FQDESV (reference sequence). The V gene lost 5 bases and the J gene lost 4 bases, with 8 bases spanning the gap. This CDR3 contains 12 residues. CDR3 nucleotides: TGTGCCAGCAGCACCCGAGGAGAGACCCAGTACTTC. It translates to CASSTRGETQYF.

The V and J genes are TRBV19 and TRBJ1-1, with 7 nucleotides matching TRBD1. Germline-derived CDR1 and CDR2 are LNHDA and SQIVND (reference sequence). After removal of 3 bases from V and 7 bases from J, the junction contained 17 bases not matched to a gene. The CDR3 consists of 17 residues. CDR3 loop: CASSIGAGRGEEIEAFF. The CDR3 DNA reads TGTGCCAGTAGTATTGGAGCCGGCAGGGGGGAAGAGATTGAAGCTTTCTTT.

The sample holds one count of this clone. The gene calls are TRBV7-2 and TRBJ2-2; maybe TRBD2 (5 bases). The CDR3 consists of 14 residues. In germline, CDR1 is SGHTA, CDR2 FQGNSA. Trimming stripped 6 bases from V and 3 bases from J, with 11 bases between. This CDR3 reads CASRVGLYTGELFF. CDR3 DNA sequence: TGTGCCAGCAGGGTCGGACTTTACACCGGGGAGCTGTTTTTT.

The chain carries TRBV7-9 and TRBJ2-7, with 10 bases aligning to TRBD2. Germline V gives CDR1 SEHNR, CDR2 FQNEAQ (reference sequence). The CDR3 loop spans 16 amino acids. Trimming at V came to 3 bases and at J to 4 bases, leaving 9 bases not matched to a gene. The CDR3 nucleotides read TGTGCCAGCAGCTTTGCGGGTAGCGGGGGGCAATACGAGCAGTACGTC. The encoded protein is CASSFAGSGGQYEQYV.

The gene calls are TRBV20-1 and TRBJ2-7; TRBD2 matches at 8 bases. CDR1 is DFQATT, CDR2 SNEGSKA, per germline (reference sequence). CDR3 length equals 11 residues. Trimming removed 6 bases from V and 4 bases from J; junction bases left unmatched: 2. This chain's CDR3 is CSATSGYEQYF. The CDR3 coding sequence is TGCAGTGCAACTAGCGGATACGAGCAGTACTTC.

The chain employs TRBV7-2 and TRBJ2-3; TRBD1 aligns across 7 bases. The germline gives CDR1 SGHTA, CDR2 FQGNSA. The CDR3 loop spans 18 amino acids. The junction had 15 bases not matched to a gene; V was cut back by 2 bases and J by 4 bases. For the CDR3, the DNA is TGTGCCAGCAGCTTAAAGGCCCGTTTAGGGGGCGCAGCAGATACGCAGTATTTT. Encoded protein: CASSLKARLGGAADTQYF.

The CDR3, as DNA: TGTGCCAGCAGCCAAGATTACAGGACAGGGTGGGACTATGGCTACACCTTC. This encodes CASSQDYRTGWDYGYTF. The chain combines TRBV3-1 (or the pseudogene TRBV3-2) with TRBJ1-2, with 8 bases fitting TRBD1. Looked up from germline, CDR1 is LGHDT and CDR2 is YNNKEL (reference sequence). The CDR3 is made up of 17 amino acids. The junction had 9 bases not matched to a gene; V was cut back by 0 bases and J by 3 bases.

CDR3 amino acids: CASSISGTEETQYF. The CDR3 DNA is TGTGCCAGCAGCATCTCCGGGACAGAAGAGACCCAGTACTTC. The chain links TRBV3-1 (or the pseudogene TRBV3-2) to TRBJ2-5, with TRBD1 matching over 7 bases. This CDR3 is 14 amino acids long. Trimming removed 5 bases from V and 3 bases from J; junction bases left unmatched: 6. Germline V gives CDR1 LGHDT, CDR2 YNNKEL (reference sequence).